The rows below give T cell receptor beta chains drawn from one sample of a study of cytomegalovirus exposure and HLA in healthy donors. The data were produced by immunoSEQ multiplex PCR, yet TCRdb's version contains in-frame clones alone and is incomplete. Here the sample spans about 190,000 clones, almost 85% being singletons. The sequencing input was PBMCs. Receptors were obtained from a boy aged 5-17 years in good health and CMV-seronegative. The CDR3 runs from the conserved cysteine through the conserved F or W. The order of the fields is V gene, D gene, clone size, J gene, CDR3 DNA, CDR3 protein. The D gene is left open where the match is weak. Only some rows state a clone size, as once, few, many or a class for expanded clones.

TRBV5-1	TRBD1	once	TRBJ2-7	TGCGCCAGCAGCTTGGAGGGGGCGTTCTACGAGCAGTACTTC	CASSLEGAFYEQYF
TRBV28	-	-	TRBJ2-5	TGTGCCAGCAGGGGTAGGGGGAGAGAGACCCAGTACTTC	CASRGRGRETQYF
TRBV7-9	-	-	TRBJ2-7	TGTGCCAGCAGCTTAGAGACAGTTGAGGACGAGCAGTACTTC	CASSLETVEDEQYF
TRBV6-5	-	-	TRBJ2-1	TGTGCCAGCAGTTACTCGACGGGAGAGCAGCAGTTCTTC	CASSYSTGEQQFF
TRBV2	-	-	TRBJ1-1	TGTGCCACCTTATTCACTGAAGCTTTCTTT	CATLFTEAFF
TRBV25-1	TRBD1	-	TRBJ2-1	TGTGCCAGCGGCCGGGACAGACGGTTCTTC	CASGRDRRFF
TRBV5-4	TRBD2	-	TRBJ2-1	TGTGCCAGCAGCGGGACTAGCGGGGGGAGCAATGAGCAGTTCTTC	CASSGTSGGSNEQFF
TRBV19	-	-	TRBJ1-1	TGTGCCAGTAGTACCCCTCCCAGGAACACTGAAGCTTTCTTT	CASSTPPRNTEAFF
TRBV2	TRBD1	-	TRBJ2-7	TGTGCCAGCGGGGGTGGGGACAGGACCTACGAGCAGTACTTC	CASGGGDRTYEQYF
TRBV29-1	TRBD2	-	TRBJ2-3	TGCAGCGTTGGGAAAGCGGGAGGGCCAGATACGCAGTATTTT	CSVGKAGGPDTQYF
TRBV19	TRBD1	-	TRBJ2-3	TGTGCCAGTAGTACCTCGACAGGGGCAATTCCAGATACGCAGTATTTT	CASSTSTGAIPDTQYF
TRBV29-1	-	-	TRBJ1-1	TGCAGCGTTGATTGGCGAGGCGGCACTGAAGCTTTCTTT	CSVDWRGGTEAFF
TRBV9	-	-	TRBJ2-2	TGTGCCAGCAGCACCCGACAGAACACCGGGGAGCTGTTTTTT	CASSTRQNTGELFF
TRBV19	-	-	TRBJ2-7	TGTGCCAGTAGTATCGCGGGGACCTCCTACGAGCAGTACTTC	CASSIAGTSYEQYF
TRBV6-1	-	-	TRBJ1-2	TGTGCCAGCAGTGAAGTACCGGACTATGGCTACACCTTC	CASSEVPDYGYTF
TRBV30	-	-	TRBJ2-2	TGTGCCAGAGCCGCGGCGATAAACACCGGGGAGCTGTTTTTT	CARAAAINTGELFF
TRBV2	-	-	TRBJ2-7	TGTGCCAGCGCGCAAGGGTTCCGGGAATACGAGCAGTACTTC	CASAQGFREYEQYF
TRBV7-7	-	-	TRBJ1-1	TGTGCTAGCAGCCTTCAACAGAACACTGAAGCTTTCTTT	CASSLQQNTEAFF
TRBV27	-	once	TRBJ2-7	TGTGCCAGCAGCCGAGGGGGATTTGGCTCCTACGAGCAGTACTTC	CASSRGGFGSYEQYF
TRBV5-4	TRBD2	once	TRBJ2-5	TGTGCCAGCAGCTTGAGGTCTAGCGGGAGCAGAGAGACCCAGTACTTC	CASSLRSSGSRETQYF
TRBV30	TRBD1	-	TRBJ1-4	TGTGCCTGGAGCTACGGGTCTGGGACAGAAAATGAAAAACTGTTTTTT	CAWSYGSGTENEKLFF
TRBV28	-	-	TRBJ2-7	TGTGCCAGCAGGGACGGACTCTACTACGAGCAGTACTTC	CASRDGLYYEQYF
TRBV9	TRBD1	-	TRBJ2-2	TGTGCCAGCAGCGCCCGGGACAGGGAAGGGGCCGGGGAGCTGTTTTTT	CASSARDREGAGELFF
TRBV6-1	-	-	TRBJ1-2	TGTGCCAGCAGTGAAGATGGAGCTAACTATGGCTACACCTTC	CASSEDGANYGYTF
TRBV30	-	-	TRBJ2-7	TGTGGGTTTCGGAGTGGCACCTACGAGCAGTACTTC	CGFRSGTYEQYF
TRBV18	TRBD2	-	TRBJ2-7	TGTGCCAGCTCACCGGGGACTAGCGGGAGGGTAGACGAGCAGTACTTC	CASSPGTSGRVDEQYF
TRBV7-9	-	once	TRBJ2-5	TGTTCCAGCAGCCCAACCGGGGAGACCCAGTACTTC	CSSSPTGETQYF
TRBV5-1	TRBD1	-	TRBJ2-6	TGCGCCAGCAGGGAGACAGGGGGCACCGGGGCCAACGTCCTGACTTTC	CASRETGGTGANVLTF